This TCR beta chain comes out of a study of blood T cell repertoires in COVID-19. Study as a whole: The United States, Italy and Spain provided the acute and convalescent COVID-19 samples. Sources were T cells, B-cell-depleted T cells, or PBMCs; the material itself was cDNA or gDNA.

Original methodology: Amplified reference gene primers provided the basis for estimating nucleated cell counts. Assay: immunoSEQ multiplex PCR; the TCRdb copy retains only in-frame clones and omits some. The V and J calls and the clone size are those of that table, but D and trimming were determined from the DNA. The top ten hold roughly 25% of the sample, which has 60,000 to 70,000 clones, 65% to 90% seen once. Material: peripheral blood. The receptor's source is a man in his forties or fifties with acute or convalescent COVID-19.

CDR3 nucleotides: TGTGCCAGCAGCCAAGGGTCGAGCGTAATCCAAGAGACCCAGTACTTC. This translates into CASSQGSSVIQETQYF. The rearrangement uses TRBV3-1 (or the pseudogene TRBV3-2) and TRBJ2-5; D is unresolved. The CDR3 extends over 16 amino acids. V dropped 1 base and J dropped 1 base, with 13 bases sitting between them. The germline V gene has CDR1 LGHDT and CDR2 YNNKEL (reference sequence).